The text below deals with one TCR beta chain. Its antigen remains undetermined. No clone much larger than this one lies a single base away; base qualities are absent. The data belong to a study of blood T cell repertoires in COVID-19 (TCRdb year 2020). In terms of the full investigation: The collaborator samples originated in the United States, Italy and Spain and spanned the acute and convalescent phases of COVID-19. HLA class I and class II types, where available, came from metadata supplied by the sample provider rather than from assay-based typing. The repertoires were made available in a free public database intended to serve as a resource for research on the immune response to SARS-CoV-2. A de-identified subject ID, COVID-19 status, age in years and sex were almost always included in the sample metadata. The material from the prospective study consisted of cDNA or gDNA derived from T cells, B-cell-depleted T cells, or PBMCs. Deeply sampled blood TCRbeta repertoires from subjects exposed to, actively infected with, or recovered from COVID-19 were included in the dataset. The samples were drawn from the first 160 participants of the ongoing ImmuneRACE study and from over a thousand subjects provided by 6 global collaborators. On the study overall, not on this receptor specifically: The amount of clinical and demographic metadata varied by source and participant and was provided uncurated.

Enrolling through a virtual design, the prospective study's participants ranged in age from roughly 18 to 89 years and lived across 20 to 30 United States geographic areas. In the prospective study, cohorts were assigned on the basis of participant-reported clinical history obtained from a screening survey and a study questionnaire. For ImmuneRACE Cohort 3, a participant was defined as recovered based on two consecutive negative NP/OP PCR tests, clearance by a healthcare professional, or resolution of symptoms. In the prospective study, mobile phlebotomists collected whole blood, serum and a nasopharyngeal or oropharyngeal swab from each participant. Participants in the prospective study had the option to provide additional blood draws and questionnaires over a roughly two-month period. Prospective study blood samples were shipped either frozen or at room temperature before DNA extraction. The V end gives up 5 bases and the J end 5 bases, leaving 10 bases in the junction not matched to a gene. In the germline V gene (reference sequence), CDR1 corresponds to LNHDA and CDR2 to SQIVND. Its CDR3 holds 15 amino acids, cysteine through phenylalanine. The DNA shown is the 45-base CDR3, in frame from base 1.

The immunoSEQ Assay, a bias-controlled multiplex PCR, was used to amplify TCRbeta CDR3 regions from genomic DNA. Under the source paper's analysis protocol: Nucleated cell counts per sample were estimated from amplification of reference gene primers within the assay. To quantify the absolute abundance of each unique TCRbeta CDR3 rearrangement, sequence reads were collapsed and filtered. For each sample, productive Simpson clonality was calculated by taking the square root of Simpson's diversity index across productive rearrangements. As stored in TCRdb, this immuneACCESS dataset retains in-frame rearrangements with V and J assigned. A fraction of the clones does not appear; measured against another copy, unresolved V genes explain less than half of the discrepancy, and the remainder lacks a known reason. The D gene and trimming were derived from the DNA, and the V and J assignments and clone size from that table. This sample gives around 400,000 clones in total; under 85% of them show up just once. The top ten clonotypes cover around 5.1% of the sample.

The rearranged chain carries TRBV19 and TRBJ2-7, with 9 bases matching TRBD1. This receptor was obtained from a woman aged 50 to 65 who had recovered from COVID-19. The sequenced sample consisted of PBMCs or T cells enriched from blood (not recorded which). The DNA sequence is as follows: TGTGCCAGTAGTTCCTACCCGGGACAGGGTAACGAGCAGTACTTC. It specifies CASSSYPGQGNEQYF.